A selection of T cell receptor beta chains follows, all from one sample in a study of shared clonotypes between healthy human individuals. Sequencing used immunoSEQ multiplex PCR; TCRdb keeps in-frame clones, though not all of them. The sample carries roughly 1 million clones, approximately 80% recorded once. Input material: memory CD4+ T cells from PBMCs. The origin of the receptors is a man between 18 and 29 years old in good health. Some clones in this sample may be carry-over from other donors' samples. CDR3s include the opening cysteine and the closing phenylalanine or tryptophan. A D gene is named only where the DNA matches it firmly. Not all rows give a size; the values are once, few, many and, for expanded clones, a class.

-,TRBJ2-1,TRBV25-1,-,CASSGGDYNEQFF,TGTGCCAGCAGTGGGGGGGACTACAATGAGCAGTTCTTC
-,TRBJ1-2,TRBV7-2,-,CASSFSGRGYTF,TGTGCCAGCAGCTTTTCCGGGAGGGGCTACACCTTC
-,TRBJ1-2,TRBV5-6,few,CASSLVVGPNYGYTF,TGTGCCAGCAGCTTGGTGGTGGGACCTAACTATGGCTACACCTTC
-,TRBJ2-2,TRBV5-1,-,CASSSGLITGELFF,TGCGCCAGCAGCTCCGGACTGATCACCGGGGAGCTGTTTTTT
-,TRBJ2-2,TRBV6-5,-,CASRRRTGNTGELFF,TGTGCCAGCAGGAGACGCACAGGCAACACCGGGGAGCTGTTTTTT
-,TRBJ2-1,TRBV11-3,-,CASSLVPNEQFF,TGTGCCAGCAGCTTAGTGCCCAATGAGCAGTTCTTC
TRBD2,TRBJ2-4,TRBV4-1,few,CASSQAPRGELNIQYF,TGCGCCAGCAGCCAGGCCCCCCGGGGGGAACTAAACATTCAGTACTTC
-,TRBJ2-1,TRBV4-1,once,CASSHTNYNEQFF,TGCGCCAGCAGCCACACCAACTACAATGAGCAGTTCTTC
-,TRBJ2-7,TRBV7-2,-,CASSLIGAAEQYF,TGTGCCAGCAGCTTAATCGGGGCGGCCGAGCAGTACTTC
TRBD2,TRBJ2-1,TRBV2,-,CASRDGTSGTYNEQFF,TGTGCCAGCAGGGACGGGACTAGCGGGACTTACAATGAGCAGTTCTTC
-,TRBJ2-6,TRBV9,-,CASSVVPGANVLTF,TGTGCCAGCAGCGTAGTCCCCGGCGCCAACGTCCTGACTTTC
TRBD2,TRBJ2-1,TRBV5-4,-,CASSLAGGGRNEQFF,TGTGCCAGCAGCTTGGCGGGAGGAGGTAGGAATGAGCAGTTCTTC
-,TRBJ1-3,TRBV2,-,CASSREFSGNTIYF,TGTGCCAGCAGCAGGGAATTCTCTGGAAACACCATATATTTT
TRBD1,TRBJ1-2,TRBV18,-,CASSPSDRAGYGYTF,TGTGCCAGCTCACCTTCCGACAGGGCTGGCTATGGCTACACCTTC
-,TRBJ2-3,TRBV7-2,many,CASSQMQGSDTQYF,TGTGCCAGCAGCCAGATGCAGGGGTCAGATACGCAGTATTTT
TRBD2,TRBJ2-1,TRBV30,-,CAWSVGAGGGLNEQFF,TGTGCCTGGAGTGTTGGAGCGGGAGGGGGCTTAAATGAGCAGTTCTTC
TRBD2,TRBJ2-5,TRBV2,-,CASGASGIQETQYF,TGTGCCAGCGGGGCTAGCGGCATCCAAGAGACCCAGTACTTC
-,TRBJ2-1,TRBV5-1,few,CASSLGTIGISYNEQFF,TGCGCCAGCAGCTTGGGGACAATAGGGATATCCTACAATGAGCAGTTCTTC
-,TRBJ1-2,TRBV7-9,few,CASSLGSLRRTNYGYTF,TGTGCCAGCAGCTTAGGATCGTTACGGAGGACTAACTATGGCTACACCTTC
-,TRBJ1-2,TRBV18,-,CASSPSLRNYGYTF,TGTGCCAGCTCACCCTCGCTGAGAAACTATGGCTACACCTTC
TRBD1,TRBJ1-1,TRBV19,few,CASSPGTGGTTEAFF,TGTGCCAGTAGTCCGGGGACAGGGGGCACGACTGAAGCTTTCTTT
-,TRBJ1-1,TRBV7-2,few,CASSPGGREAFF,TGTGCCAGCAGCCCCGGCGGCAGAGAAGCTTTCTTT
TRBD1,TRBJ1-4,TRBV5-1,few,CASSLEAPGGAGEKLFF,TGCGCCAGCAGCTTGGAGGCCCCAGGGGGCGCGGGAGAAAAACTGTTTTTT
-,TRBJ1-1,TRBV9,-,CASSVGRGNTEAFF,TGTGCCAGCAGCGTTGGCAGGGGGAACACTGAAGCTTTCTTT
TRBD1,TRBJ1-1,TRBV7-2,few,CASSSRGQGVAEAFF,TGTGCCAGCAGCTCCCGTGGACAGGGTGTCGCTGAAGCTTTCTTT
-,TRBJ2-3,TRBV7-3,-,CASSLEVSSSDTQYF,TGTGCCAGCAGCTTAGAGGTTTCTAGTTCGGATACGCAGTATTTT
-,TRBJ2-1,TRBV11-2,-,CASSFTGTAYNEQFF,TGTGCCAGCAGCTTTACGGGTACAGCCTACAATGAGCAGTTCTTC
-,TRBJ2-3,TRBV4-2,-,CASSQDVGGRGTQYF,TGTGCCAGCAGCCAAGACGTGGGGGGCCGGGGAACGCAGTATTTT
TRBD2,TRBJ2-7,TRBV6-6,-,CASRKKLAGAVEQYF,TGTGCCAGCAGGAAAAAACTAGCGGGAGCTGTCGAGCAGTACTTC
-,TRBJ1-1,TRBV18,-,CASSERTANTEAFF,TGTGCCAGCTCAGAACGGACTGCGAACACTGAAGCTTTCTTT
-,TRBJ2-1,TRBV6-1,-,CASIDGGTYNEQFF,TGTGCCAGCATAGATGGCGGGACCTACAATGAGCAGTTCTTC
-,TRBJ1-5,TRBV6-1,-,CASSGRQSNQPQHF,TGTGCCAGCAGTGGGCGACAGAGCAATCAGCCCCAGCATTTT
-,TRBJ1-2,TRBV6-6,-,CASSYRAGLSYGYTF,TGTGCCAGCAGTTACAGGGCGGGCCTATCCTATGGCTACACCTTC
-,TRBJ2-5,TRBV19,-,CASSVNREETQYF,TGTGCCAGTAGTGTAAACAGGGAAGAGACCCAGTACTTC
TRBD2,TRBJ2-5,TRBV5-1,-,CASSLAGAGVVETQYF,TGCGCCAGCAGCTTGGCCGGCGCGGGAGTAGTGGAGACCCAGTACTTC
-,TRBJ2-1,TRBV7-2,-,CASSLGAASEYNEQFF,TGTGCCAGCAGCTTGGGGGCAGCTAGCGAATACAATGAGCAGTTCTTC
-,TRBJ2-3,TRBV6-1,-,CASSETGHKTDTQYF,TGTGCCAGCAGTGAAACGGGACATAAGACAGATACGCAGTATTTT
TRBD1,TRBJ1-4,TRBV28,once,CASRLGQLNEKLFF,TGTGCCAGCAGGCTGGGACAGCTTAATGAAAAACTGTTTTTT
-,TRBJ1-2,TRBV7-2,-,CASSLRGEHGYTF,TGTGCCAGCAGCTTAAGGGGAGAGCATGGCTACACCTTC
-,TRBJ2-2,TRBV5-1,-,CASSLDGQNTGELFF,TGCGCCAGCAGCTTGGACGGTCAGAACACCGGGGAGCTGTTTTTT
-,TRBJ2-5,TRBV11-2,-,CASEGNNGETQYF,TGTGCCAGCGAGGGTAATAACGGGGAGACCCAGTACTTC
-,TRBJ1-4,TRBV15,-,CATSREQEGIGKLFF,TGTGCCACCAGCAGAGAACAGGAGGGGATAGGGAAACTGTTTTTT
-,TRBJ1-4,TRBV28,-,CASSQFPEKLFF,TGTGCCAGCTCTCAATTCCCTGAAAAACTGTTTTTT
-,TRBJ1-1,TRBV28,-,CASSPHRDPRITEAFF,TGTGCCAGCAGCCCACATAGGGACCCTCGGATCACTGAAGCTTTCTTT
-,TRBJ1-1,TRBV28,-,CASLGTEFTQRDTEAFF,TGTGCCAGCCTAGGGACGGAATTTACTCAAAGGGACACTGAAGCTTTCTTT
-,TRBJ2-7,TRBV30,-,CAWSVTGREQYF,TGTGCCTGGAGTGTAACGGGGCGCGAGCAGTACTTC
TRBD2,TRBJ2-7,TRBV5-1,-,CASSATSRGAGEGQEQYF,TGCGCCAGCAGCGCGACCTCCCGGGGAGCGGGAGAGGGCCAGGAGCAGTACTTC
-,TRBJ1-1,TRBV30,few,CAWSVKPAFFLGTEAFF,TGTGCCTGGAGTGTTAAACCGGCCTTTTTCCTAGGCACTGAAGCTTTCTTT
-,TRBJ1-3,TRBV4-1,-,CASSQVAGSTGNTIYF,TGCGCCAGCAGCCAAGTTGCGGGGTCGACTGGAAACACCATATATTTT
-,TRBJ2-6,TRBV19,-,CASSKSRNSGANVLTF,TGTGCCAGTAGTAAGTCGCGGAACTCTGGGGCCAACGTCCTGACTTTC
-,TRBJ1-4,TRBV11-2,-,CASSFTWGTEKLFF,TGTGCCAGCAGCTTTACCTGGGGGACCGAAAAACTGTTTTTT
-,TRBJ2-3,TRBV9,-,CASSFRSQAGGFTDTQYF,TGTGCCAGCAGCTTCAGATCTCAGGCAGGGGGGTTCACAGATACGCAGTATTTT